Shown below are 14 T cell receptor beta chains from a single sample sequenced in a study of T-cell reconstitution after alpha-beta-depleted transplantation in children. The TCRbeta library was prepared with unique molecular identifiers. From the PCR reads, TCRdb called clonotypes with MiXCR, one entry per CDR3 protein. This table holds about 590,000 distinct CDR3 sequences, 10% to 15% found once. The sample was PBMCs, mostly from graft donor cells, taken 360 days after TCRalphabeta/CD19-depleted stem cell transplant. The receptor source for this set is a male patient aged 5 to 17 who had a stem cell transplant for acute myeloid leukemia, so the T cells may come from the graft donor.

This clonotype was observed a handful of times. CDR3 residues: CASSVGGQQETQYF. The CDR3 DNA reads as TGTGCCAGCAGCGTAGGGGGACAGCAAGAGACCCAGTACTTC. The J gene is TRBJ2-5, the V gene TRBV9; 7 nucleotides align to TRBD1. Germline V gene lookup returns CDR1 SGDLS and CDR2 YYNGEE. V shed 0 bases, J shed 2 bases, and the junction held 1 base outside the gene matches. The CDR3 runs 14 residues.

There are many counts of this clonotype. V usage is TRBV6-2 or TRBV6-3 and J usage is TRBJ1-5; D unclear. V lost 7 bases, J lost 6 bases, and 19 bases lay in between. CDR1 MNHEY and CDR2 SVGEGT come from the germline V gene. This CDR3 contains 15 residues. CDR3 in amino acids: CASTNGRVLAQPQHF. The CDR3 DNA reads TGTGCCAGCACTAACGGGAGGGTCCTGGCTCAGCCCCAGCATTTT.

This clonotype showed up just a few times. V and J are TRBV7-3 and TRBJ2-7; 9 bases are shared with TRBD1. The CDR3 runs to 15 residues. The germline V gene has CDR1 SGHTA and CDR2 FQGTGA. With V trimmed by 5 bases and J by 4 bases, 9 bases remained unmatched. This chain's CDR3 is CASSADRGPFYEQYF. The CDR3 nucleotides read TGTGCCAGCAGCGCGGACAGGGGACCCTTTTACGAGCAGTACTTC.

V is TRBV4-3 and J is TRBJ2-5; D may be TRBD1 or TRBD2 (5 bases each). With 4 bases removed from V and 0 bases from J, the gap between germline ends came to 12 bases. The CDR3 loop spans 15 amino acids. CDR1 and CDR2 from the germline V gene are LGHNA and YSLEER. The CDR3 nucleotides are TGCGCCAGCAGCCCCCGGGACGTTAACCAAGAGACCCAGTACTTC. Protein sequence: CASSPRDVNQETQYF.

This chain connects TRBV20-1 to TRBJ2-3; 9 bases are shared with TRBD1. V lost 3 bases to trimming and J lost 3 bases; unmatched junction nucleotides: 10. The CDR3 extends over 16 amino acids. In germline, CDR1 is DFQATT, CDR2 SNEGSKA (reference sequence). The CDR3 nucleotides read TGCAGTGCTAGTATCGGGACAGGGTGGGGGACAGATACGCAGTATTTT. It translates to CSASIGTGWGTDTQYF.

Only a few counts were recorded for this clonotype. V gene TRBV20-1 combines with J gene TRBJ2-7; maybe TRBD1 (7 bases). CDR3 length: 12 residues. V was clipped by 5 bases and J by 3 bases, with 11 bases between them. CDR1 is DFQATT, CDR2 SNEGSKA, per germline (reference sequence). The CDR3 is CSAGGTDYEQYF. The CDR3 nucleotides are TGCAGTGCTGGAGGGACAGACTACGAGCAGTACTTC.

This clonotype was recorded a few times. This chain connects TRBV28 to TRBJ1-2; tentatively, D is TRBD1 (5 bases). Deletions cut 5 bases from V and 8 bases from J, with 15 bases between. The CDR3 runs 13 residues. The germline V gene encodes CDR1 MDHEN and CDR2 SYDVKM. The CDR3 sequence is CASSRAGWDGYTF. In DNA, the CDR3 is TGTGCCAGCAGTCGGGCAGGGTGGGACGGCTACACCTTC.

This sequence joins TRBV29-1 and TRBJ2-7, with 9 positions matching TRBD1. With 2 bases clipped from V and 4 bases from J, the junction kept 9 bases outside the gene matches. The CDR3 extends over 15 amino acids. Germline-derived CDR1 and CDR2 are SQVTM and ANQGSEA. CDR3 sequence: CSVEWSLGQGYEQYF. The CDR3 DNA follows: TGCAGCGTTGAATGGTCCTTAGGACAGGGGTACGAGCAGTACTTC.

This clonotype was seen a few times. The chain has TRBV28 and TRBJ2-7, with D possibly being TRBD1 (5 bases). CDR1 is MDHEN and CDR2 is SYDVKM in the germline V gene. V shed 7 bases and J shed 2 bases, with 15 bases lying between them. CDR3 length equals 14 residues. The CDR3 protein is CASTLGQGTYEQYF. The CDR3 coding sequence is TGTGCCAGCACGTTAGGGCAGGGAACCTACGAGCAGTACTTC.

This clonotype was seen a few times. The rearrangement uses TRBV7-2 and TRBJ2-5, with D maybe TRBD2 (7 bases). V was shortened by 0 bases and J by 6 bases, with 14 bases between the two germline ends. The CDR3 has 15 residues. Germline values: CDR1 SGHTA, CDR2 FQGNSA. CDR3 in DNA: TGTGCCAGCAGCTTAGCGTCGGGGGGCGTACAGACCCAGTACTTC. It yields the protein CASSLASGGVQTQYF. Variable domain in full (rest from reference TRBV7-2 and TRBJ2-5): GAGVSQSPSNKVTEKGKDVELRCDPISGHTALYWYRQSLGQGLEFLIYFQGNSAPDKSGLPSDRFSAERTGGSVSTLTIQRTQQEDSAVYLCASSLASGGVQTQYFGPGTRLLVL.

This clonotype was seen many times. The junction and the germline gene differ at one end; a read error may be behind it. The rearrangement joins TRBV29-1 to TRBJ1-1, with D unresolved. Germline CDR1 SQVTM, CDR2 ANQGSEA. This CDR3 is built from 10 residues. For the CDR3, the DNA is TGCAGCGTTATGAACCCTGAAGCTTTCTTT. Protein sequence: CSVMNPEAFF.

This sequence joins TRBV9 and TRBJ2-3; D gene ambiguous. The V end was cut by 0 bases, the J end by 6 bases, with 8 bases between. This CDR3 has 13 amino acids. Germline V gives CDR1 SGDLS, CDR2 YYNGEE. The CDR3 DNA is TGTGCCAGCAGCGTAGTCGGATCCGATACGCAGTATTTT. Its translation is CASSVVGSDTQYF.

The chain recombines TRBV30 with TRBJ1-1; 8 nucleotides match TRBD1. Germline assignment: CDR1 GTSNPN and CDR2 SVGIG (reference sequence). J gave up 4 bases and V 2 bases, and 9 bases lay outside the gene matches. This CDR3 comprises 15 residues. The CDR3 reads CAWSMTPDRGTEAFF. CDR3 DNA: TGTGCCTGGAGTATGACCCCAGACAGGGGCACTGAAGCTTTCTTT. Using reference TRBV30 and TRBJ1-1 for the parts outside the CDR3, the full variable domain is SQTIHQWPATLVQPVGSPLSLECTVEGTSNPNLYWYRQAAGRGLQLLFYSVGIGQISSEVPQNLSASRPQDRQFILSSKKLLLSDSGFYLCAWSMTPDRGTEAFFGQGTRLTVV.

The CDR3 loop reads CALSPGHSSGANVLTF. The CDR3, as DNA: TGTGCCCTCTCCCCCGGACATAGCTCTGGGGCCAACGTCCTGACTTTC. The J gene is TRBJ2-6, the V gene TRBV28; tentative D call: TRBD1 (5 bases). The V gene's germline CDR1 is MDHEN and CDR2 SYDVKM. With 11 bases removed from V and 0 bases from J, the gap between germline ends came to 17 bases. There are 16 residues in the CDR3. Complete variable domain (other parts from reference TRBV28 and TRBJ2-6): DVKVTQSSRYLVKRTGEKVFLECVQDMDHENMFWYRQDPGLGLRLIYFSYDVKMKEKGDIPEGYSVSREKKERFSLILESASTNQTSMYLCALSPGHSSGANVLTFGAGSRLTVL.